The 20 T cell receptor beta chains below were found in one sample sequenced in a study of regulatory T cells in long-lasting Graves disease. Investigators prepared the TCR beta libraries by applying iRepertoire HTBI primers and Arm-PCR of CDR3 regions. TCRdb reprocessed the multiplex PCR reads via MiXCR and lists one record per CDR3 protein. The table includes approximately 310,000 distinct CDR3 sequences, 18% detected once. Time point in this sample: newly diagnosed GD, antithyroid drugs for less than 3 months. From RNA extracted from PBMCs, the TCR library was made. The sample consisted of peripheral blood mononuclear cells (PBMCs), taken at new diagnosis, from a patient treated with antithyroid drugs. These receptors were obtained from a female donor with Graves disease.

This clonotype appeared many times. The V and J genes are TRBV5-1 and TRBJ1-6; maybe TRBD1 (6 bases). Between the trimmed V and J ends, which lost 4 bases and 8 bases, there was a span of 16 bases. The CDR3 runs 15 residues. The germline V gene has CDR1 SGHRS and CDR2 YFSETQ. The DNA of the CDR3 is TGCGCCAGCAGCCCCTGGGGCGGGGGCGATTCACCCCTCCACTTT. Translation gives CASSPWGGGDSPLHF.

This clonotype was detected many times. The chain employs TRBV29-1 and TRBJ2-2; D remains unclear. Per the germline V gene, CDR1 is SQVTM and CDR2 is ANQGSEA. This CDR3 is built from 12 residues. Trimming cost V 5 bases and J 6 bases, with 10 bases left between them. The DNA for the CDR3 is TGCAGCGTTTGCAGCGCCCCCGGGGAGCTGTTTTTT. It specifies CSVCSAPGELFF.

This clonotype was found a few times. The CDR3 region is CSARASSSYEQYF. In DNA, the CDR3 is TGCAGTGCTAGAGCCAGTTCCTCCTACGAGCAGTACTTC. This chain connects TRBV20-1 to TRBJ2-7; the D is unclear. This CDR3 contains 13 residues. The V end lost 1 base, the J end lost 0 bases, and 7 bases lay between the germline ends. Germline lookup yields CDR1 DFQATT and CDR2 SNEGSKA (reference sequence).

This clonotype was seen many times. The chain recombines TRBV12-3 or TRBV12-4 with TRBJ1-1; D not resolved. The V end was cut by 3 bases, the J end by 3 bases, with 11 bases between. This CDR3 contains 14 residues. The DNA of the CDR3 is TGTGCCAGCAGTTTTCTCCGGATAGACACTGAAGCTTTCTTT. Amino acid sequence: CASSFLRIDTEAFF.

This clonotype was seen repeatedly, ten times or more. V gene TRBV20-1 combines with J gene TRBJ2-7; 12 bases align to TRBD1. This CDR3 spans 13 amino acids. V trimming: 6 bases; J trimming: 5 bases; junction bases outside the gene matches: 5. The germline CDR1 and CDR2 sequences are DFQATT and SNEGSKA (reference sequence). The CDR3 is CSAPRDRGHEQYF. The CDR3 DNA reads TGCAGTGCCCCTCGGGACAGGGGGCACGAGCAGTACTTC.

This clonotype was seen ten or more times. The chain carries TRBV11-1 and TRBJ2-2; D unresolved. Looked up from germline, CDR1 is SGHAT and CDR2 is FQDESV (reference sequence). The V end was cut by 6 bases, the J end by 4 bases, with 9 bases between. The CDR3 has 13 amino acids. CDR3 protein: CASRPYTTGELFF. The CDR3 DNA reads as TGTGCCAGCAGACCATATACCACCGGGGAGCTGTTTTTT. The full variable domain, in which reference TRBV11-1 and TRBJ2-2 provide the parts outside the CDR3, is EAEVAQSPRYKITEKSQAVAFWCDPISGHATLYWYRQILGQGPELLVQFQDESVVDDSQLPKDRFSAERLKGVDSTLKIQPAELGDSAMYLCASRPYTTGELFFGEGSRLTVL.

This chain connects TRBV12-3 or TRBV12-4 to TRBJ2-3; 8 bases line up with TRBD1. V was clipped by 0 bases and J by 4 bases; unmatched bases: 9. This CDR3 region has 17 residues. The CDR3 spells CASSLAPGTGKSDTQYF. Here the CDR3 DNA reads TGTGCCAGCAGTTTAGCCCCCGGGACAGGAAAGTCAGATACGCAGTATTTT.

In its sample, this clonotype was seen many times. This chain uses TRBV28 with TRBJ2-2; 14 nucleotides match TRBD2. CDR1 MDHEN and CDR2 SYDVKM come from the germline V gene. This CDR3 is built from 16 residues. V was clipped by 3 bases and J by 6 bases; unmatched bases: 3. The DNA of the CDR3 is TGTGCCAGCAGTTTTAAGACTAGCGGGAGGGCCGGGGAGCTGTTTTTT. It is translated as CASSFKTSGRAGELFF.

This clonotype showed up many times. The rearrangement links TRBV29-1 to TRBJ2-3; 8 bases are a match to TRBD2. Germline CDR1 and CDR2: SQVTM and ANQGSEA. The length of the CDR3 is 20 residues. With 7 bases clipped from V and 0 bases from J, the junction kept 24 bases outside the gene matches. CDR3 nucleotide sequence: TGCAGCGCTGTGGTAGCGGGAATCTCTTTTCCAGTCTTAAGCACAGATACGCAGTATTTT. Protein product: CSAVVAGISFPVLSTDTQYF.

The chain recombines TRBV9 with TRBJ2-3; no reliable D call. The V end was cut by 0 bases, the J end by 6 bases, with 11 bases between. Germline assignment: CDR1 SGDLS and CDR2 YYNGEE. This CDR3 comprises 14 residues. The CDR3 is CASSVGRFGDTQYF. CDR3 nucleotides: TGTGCCAGCAGCGTAGGAAGGTTTGGTGATACGCAGTATTTT.

This clonotype was recorded many times. The J gene is TRBJ2-2, the V gene TRBV24-1; the D is unclear. Germline V gene data show CDR1 as KGHDR and CDR2 as SFDVKD. The ends were cut back, 0 bases at V and 6 bases at J, with 7 bases in the middle. CDR3 length: 14 residues. CDR3 in amino acids: CATSDLNRPGELFF. In DNA, the CDR3 is TGTGCCACCAGTGATTTGAATAGGCCCGGGGAGCTGTTTTTT.

This clonotype was seen at least ten times. V is TRBV24-1 and J is TRBJ1-4; 10 bases match TRBD1. Trimming took 4 bases from V and 8 from J; bases not matched to a gene: 9. The CDR3 spans 16 residues. Germline V gene sequence: CDR1 KGHDR, CDR2 SFDVKD. CDR3 region: CATSEYAGTGVEKLFF. The CDR3 nucleotides read TGTGCCACCAGTGAGTACGCCGGGACAGGGGTCGAAAAACTGTTTTTT.

On this clonotype itself: A much bigger clone sits one base away, suggesting this may be a read error. J is TRBJ2-6 and V is TRBV27; D unresolved. Germline values: CDR1 MNHEY, CDR2 SMNVEV (reference sequence). V gave up 2 bases and J gave up 2 bases, with 1 base separating them. This CDR3 is built from 13 residues. CDR3: CASSLTGANVLTF. For the CDR3, the DNA is TGTGCCAGCAGTTTAACTGGGGCCAACGTCCTGACTTTC.

The chain links TRBV7-9 to TRBJ2-3; D could derive from TRBD1 or TRBD2 (5 bases each). V shed 5 bases and J shed 1 base, with 25 bases lying between them. The CDR3 runs to 19 residues. CDR1 and CDR2 from the germline V gene are SEHNR and FQNEAQ (reference sequence). CDR3 coding DNA: TGTGCCAGCAGCCTCCTTCAGGGATCCGGGGCCCTCGGCACAGATACGCAGTATTTT. It translates to CASSLLQGSGALGTDTQYF.

This clonotype was counted at least ten times. The genes are TRBV20-1 and TRBJ2-6, with 11 positions matching TRBD1. V was pared by 3 bases and J by 0 bases, with 7 bases of the junction left unmatched. The CDR3 has 18 amino acids. The germline V gene has CDR1 DFQATT and CDR2 SNEGSKA (reference sequence). The CDR3 spells CSARTRGTGGSGANVLTF. DNA for the CDR3: TGCAGTGCTAGGACTAGGGGGACAGGGGGCTCTGGGGCCAACGTCCTGACTTTC.

This clonotype was seen more than once but under ten times. The V and J genes are TRBV25-1 and TRBJ1-4; TRBD1 matches at 12 bases. In germline, CDR1 is MGHDK, CDR2 SYGVNS. CDR3 size: 14 residues. The J segment lost 8 bases and the V segment lost 6 bases, leaving 4 bases of the junction unmatched. The CDR3 loop is CASRGDRGREKLFF. As DNA, the CDR3 is TGTGCCAGCAGGGGGGACAGGGGGCGCGAAAAACTGTTTTTT.

The table lists this clonotype with a few counts. V is TRBV28 and J is TRBJ2-3; D call uncertain. V shed 5 bases and J shed 0 bases, with 12 bases lying between them. Germline CDR1 is MDHEN and CDR2 is SYDVKM. The CDR3 sequence is 15 residues long. The CDR3, as DNA: TGTGCCAGCAGTCACCCGGCGCCCAGCACAGATACGCAGTATTTT. Amino acid sequence: CASSHPAPSTDTQYF.

The chain combines TRBV11-3 with TRBJ2-1; possibly TRBD1 or TRBD2 for D (5 bases each). This CDR3 is built from 14 residues. Trimming cost V 6 bases and J 6 bases, with 15 bases left between them. The V gene's germline CDR1 is SGHNT and CDR2 YENEEA. This chain's CDR3 is CASSEGREGNEQFF. Here the CDR3 DNA reads TGTGCCAGCAGTGAGGGGAGAGAGGGCAATGAGCAGTTCTTC. Variable domain in full (rest from reference TRBV11-3 and TRBJ2-1): EAGVVQSPRYKIIEKKQPVAFWCNPISGHNTLYWYLQNLGQGPELLIRYENEEAVDDSQLPKDRFSAERLKGVDSTLKIQPAELGDSAVYLCASSEGREGNEQFFGPGTRLTVL.

This clonotype occurred a few times. This may stem from a read error, because a much larger clone lies one nucleotide away. No conserved phenylalanine or tryptophan ends this CDR3, so it is likely a read error. The chain employs TRBV11-3 and TRBJ2-1, with unresolved D. The V end was cut by 2 bases, the J end by 10 bases, with 9 bases between. CDR3 length: 12 amino acids. Germline CDR1 SGHNT, CDR2 YENEEA. As DNA, the CDR3 is TGTGCCAGCAGCTTAAGAGGATCCGAGCAGTTCCTC. It codes for CASSLRGSEQFL.

In this sample, this clonotype turned up many times. The chain has TRBV12-3 or TRBV12-4 and TRBJ1-5; D remains unclear. The CDR3 has 12 residues. V was trimmed by 3 bases and J by 7 bases, leaving 7 bases between them. The CDR3 DNA reads as TGTGCCAGCAGTTTTATGGACCAGCCCCAGCATTTT. Encoded protein: CASSFMDQPQHF.